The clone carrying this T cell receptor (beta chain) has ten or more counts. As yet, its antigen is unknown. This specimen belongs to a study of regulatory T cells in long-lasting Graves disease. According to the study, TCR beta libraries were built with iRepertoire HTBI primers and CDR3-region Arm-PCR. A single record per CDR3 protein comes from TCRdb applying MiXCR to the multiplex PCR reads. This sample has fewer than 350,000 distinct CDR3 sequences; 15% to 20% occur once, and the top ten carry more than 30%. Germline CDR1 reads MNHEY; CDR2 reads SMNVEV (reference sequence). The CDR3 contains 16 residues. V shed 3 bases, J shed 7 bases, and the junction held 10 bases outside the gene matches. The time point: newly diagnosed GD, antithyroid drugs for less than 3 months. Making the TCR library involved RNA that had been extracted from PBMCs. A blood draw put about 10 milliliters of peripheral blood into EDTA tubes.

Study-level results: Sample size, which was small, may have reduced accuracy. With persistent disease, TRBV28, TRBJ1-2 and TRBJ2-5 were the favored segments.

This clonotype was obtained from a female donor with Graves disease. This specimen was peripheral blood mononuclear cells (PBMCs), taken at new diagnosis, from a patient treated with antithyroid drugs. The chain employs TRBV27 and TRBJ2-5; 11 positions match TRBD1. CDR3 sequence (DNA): TGTGCCAGCAGTTTGGGGACAGGGGGGCCCAAGAGGACCCAGTACTTC. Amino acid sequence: CASSLGTGGPKRTQYF.